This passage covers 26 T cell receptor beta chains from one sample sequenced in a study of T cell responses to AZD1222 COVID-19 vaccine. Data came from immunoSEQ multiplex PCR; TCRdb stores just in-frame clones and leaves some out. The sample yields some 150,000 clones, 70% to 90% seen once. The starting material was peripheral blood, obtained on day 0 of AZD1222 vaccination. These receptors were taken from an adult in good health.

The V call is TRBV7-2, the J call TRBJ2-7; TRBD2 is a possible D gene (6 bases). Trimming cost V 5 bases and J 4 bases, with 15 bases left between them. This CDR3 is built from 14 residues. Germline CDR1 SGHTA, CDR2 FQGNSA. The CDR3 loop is CASSPEGGGYEQYF. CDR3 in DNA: TGTGCCAGCAGCCCCGAGGGAGGTGGTTACGAGCAGTACTTC.

For the CDR3, the DNA is TGTGCCTGGAGTGCCCTGGGGACTGAAGCTTTCTTT. Protein sequence: CAWSALGTEAFF. V gene TRBV30 combines with J gene TRBJ1-1; D is ambiguous. V was cut by 1 base and J by 5 bases, with 8 bases left in between. CDR3 length equals 12 residues. CDR1 is GTSNPN and CDR2 is SVGIG in the germline V gene (reference sequence).

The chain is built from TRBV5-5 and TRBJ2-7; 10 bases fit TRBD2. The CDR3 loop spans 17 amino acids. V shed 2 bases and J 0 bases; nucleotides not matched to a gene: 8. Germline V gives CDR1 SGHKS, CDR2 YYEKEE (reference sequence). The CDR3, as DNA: TGTGCCAGCAGCTTAGCAGCGGGGGGGACCTTCTCCTACGAGCAGTACTTC. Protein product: CASSLAAGGTFSYEQYF.

The CDR3 spells CASSQEEGDTEAFF. The CDR3 DNA follows: TGTGCCAGCAGCCAGGAAGAAGGAGATACTGAAGCTTTCTTT. This sequence joins TRBV4-2 and TRBJ1-1; D gene uncertain. The CDR3 extends over 14 amino acids. Germline CDR1 reads LGHNA; CDR2 reads YNFKEQ. V shed 3 bases and J shed 5 bases, with 13 bases lying between them.

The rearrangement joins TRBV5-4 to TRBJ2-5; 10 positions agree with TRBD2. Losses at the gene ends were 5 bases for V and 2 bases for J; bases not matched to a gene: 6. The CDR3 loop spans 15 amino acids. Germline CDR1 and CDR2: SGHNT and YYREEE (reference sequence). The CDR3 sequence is CASRLAGGPQETQYF. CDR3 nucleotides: TGTGCCAGCAGGTTAGCGGGGGGCCCGCAAGAGACCCAGTACTTC.

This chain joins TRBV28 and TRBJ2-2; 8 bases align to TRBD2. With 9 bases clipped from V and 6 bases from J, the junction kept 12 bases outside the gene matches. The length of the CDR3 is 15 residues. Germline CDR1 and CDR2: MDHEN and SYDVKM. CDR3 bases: TGTGCCAGTTGCCCCGGACTAGCAGACTCCGGGGAGCTGTTTTTT. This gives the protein CASCPGLADSGELFF.

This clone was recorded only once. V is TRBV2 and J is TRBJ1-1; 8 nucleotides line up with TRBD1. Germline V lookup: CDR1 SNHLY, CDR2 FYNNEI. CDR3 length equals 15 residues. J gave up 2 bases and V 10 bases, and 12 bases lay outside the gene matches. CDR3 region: CAISVGTGINTEAFF. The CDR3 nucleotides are TGTGCCATAAGTGTGGGGACAGGAATAAACACTGAAGCTTTCTTT.

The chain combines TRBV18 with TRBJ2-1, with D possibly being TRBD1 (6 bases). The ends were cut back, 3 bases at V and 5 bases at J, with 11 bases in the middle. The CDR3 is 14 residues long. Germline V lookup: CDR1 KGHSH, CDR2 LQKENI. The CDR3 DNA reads TGTGCCAGCTCACCGGACAGTGGACACAATGAGCAGTTCTTC. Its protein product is CASSPDSGHNEQFF.

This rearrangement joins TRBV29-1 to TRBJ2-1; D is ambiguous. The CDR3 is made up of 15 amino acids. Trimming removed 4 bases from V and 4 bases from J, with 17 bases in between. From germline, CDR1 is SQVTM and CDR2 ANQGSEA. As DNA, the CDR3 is TGCAGCGTTGTGGACGTAGGCCGCGGTTACAATGAGCAGTTCTTC. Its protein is CSVVDVGRGYNEQFF.

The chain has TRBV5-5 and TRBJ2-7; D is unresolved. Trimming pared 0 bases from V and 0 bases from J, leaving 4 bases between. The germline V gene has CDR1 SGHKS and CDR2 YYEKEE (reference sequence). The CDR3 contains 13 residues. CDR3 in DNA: TGTGCCAGCAGCTTGGCCATCTCCTACGAGCAGTACTTC. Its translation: CASSLAISYEQYF.

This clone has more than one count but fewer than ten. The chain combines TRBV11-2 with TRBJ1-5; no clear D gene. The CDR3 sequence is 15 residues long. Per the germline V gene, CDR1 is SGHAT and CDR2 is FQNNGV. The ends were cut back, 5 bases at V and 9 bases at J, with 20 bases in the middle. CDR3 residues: CASSGSDGPQWPQHF. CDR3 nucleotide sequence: TGTGCCAGCAGCGGCTCGGACGGACCGCAGTGGCCCCAGCATTTT. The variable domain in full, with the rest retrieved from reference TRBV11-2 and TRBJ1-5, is EAGVAQSPRYKIIEKRQSVAFWCNPISGHATLYWYQQILGQGPKLLIQFQNNGVVDDSQLPKDRFSAERLKGVDSTLKIQPAKLEDSAVYLCASSGSDGPQWPQHFGDGTRLSIL.

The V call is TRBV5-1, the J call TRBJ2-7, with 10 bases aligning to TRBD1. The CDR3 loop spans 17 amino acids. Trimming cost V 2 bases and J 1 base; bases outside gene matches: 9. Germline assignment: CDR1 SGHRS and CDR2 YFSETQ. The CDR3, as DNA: TGCGCCAGCAGCTTTGGACAGGGGGAAGGCGGGTCCTACGAGCAGTACTTC. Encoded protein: CASSFGQGEGGSYEQYF.

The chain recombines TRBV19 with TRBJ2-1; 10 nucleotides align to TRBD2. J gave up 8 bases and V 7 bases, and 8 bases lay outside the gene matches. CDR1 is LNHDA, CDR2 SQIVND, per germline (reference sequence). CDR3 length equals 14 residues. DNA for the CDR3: TGTGCCAGTAAACGGCTAGCGGGAGACGATGAGCAGTTCTTC. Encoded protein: CASKRLAGDDEQFF.

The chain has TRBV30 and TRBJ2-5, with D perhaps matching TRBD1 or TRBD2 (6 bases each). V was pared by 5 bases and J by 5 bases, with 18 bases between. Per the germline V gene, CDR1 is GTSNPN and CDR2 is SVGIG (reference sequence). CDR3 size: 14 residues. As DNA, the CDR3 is TGTGCCTGGCGGCCCCGAGGAGGGGGGGAGACCCAGTACTTC. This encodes CAWRPRGGGETQYF. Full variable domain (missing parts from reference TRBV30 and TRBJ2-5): SQTIHQWPATLVQPVGSPLSLECTVEGTSNPNLYWYRQAAGRGLQLLFYSVGIGQISSEVPQNLSASRPQDRQFILSSKKLLLSDSGFYLCAWRPRGGGETQYFGPGTRLLVL.

Here the CDR3 reads CATTGSMSYTF. CDR3 DNA: TGTGCCACCACGGGGAGTATGAGCTACACCTTC. The chain links TRBV6-5 to TRBJ1-2; no reliable D call. The CDR3 runs 11 residues. The V gene's germline CDR1 is MNHEY and CDR2 SVGAGI. Trimming removed 10 bases from V and 9 bases from J, with 15 bases in between.

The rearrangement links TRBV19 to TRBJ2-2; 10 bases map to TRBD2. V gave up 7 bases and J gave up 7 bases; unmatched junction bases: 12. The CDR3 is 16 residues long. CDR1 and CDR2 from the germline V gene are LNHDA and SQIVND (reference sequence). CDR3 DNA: TGTGCCAGTAAAGGGCTAGCGGGAGCCCCCGGCGGGGAGCTGTTTTTT. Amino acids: CASKGLAGAPGGELFF.

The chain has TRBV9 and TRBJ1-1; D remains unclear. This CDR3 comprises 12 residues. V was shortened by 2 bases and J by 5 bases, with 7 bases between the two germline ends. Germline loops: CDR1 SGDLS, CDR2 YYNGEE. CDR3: CASSVLPTEAFF. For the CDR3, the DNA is TGTGCCAGCAGCGTCCTTCCGACTGAAGCTTTCTTT.

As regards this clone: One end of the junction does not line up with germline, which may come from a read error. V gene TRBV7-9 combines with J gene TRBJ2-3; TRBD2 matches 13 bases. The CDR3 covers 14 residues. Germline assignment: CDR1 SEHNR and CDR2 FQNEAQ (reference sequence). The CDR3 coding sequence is TGCCTGCTGGGACTAGCGGGAAGCACAGATACGCAGTATTTT. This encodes CLLGLAGSTDTQYF.

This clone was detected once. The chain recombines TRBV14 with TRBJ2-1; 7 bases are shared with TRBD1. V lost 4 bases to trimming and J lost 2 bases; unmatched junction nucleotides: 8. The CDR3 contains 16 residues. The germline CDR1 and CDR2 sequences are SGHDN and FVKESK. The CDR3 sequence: CASSPPGRGTYNEQFF. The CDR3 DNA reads TGTGCCAGCAGCCCGCCCGGCAGGGGGACCTACAATGAGCAGTTCTTC.

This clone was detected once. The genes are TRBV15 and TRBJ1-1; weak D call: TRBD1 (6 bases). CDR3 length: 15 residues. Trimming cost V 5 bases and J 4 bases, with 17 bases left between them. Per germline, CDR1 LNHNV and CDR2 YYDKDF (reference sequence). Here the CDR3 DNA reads TGTGCCACCAGCTTACAAAGGGGGGGGATCACTGAAGCTTTCTTT. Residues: CATSLQRGGITEAFF.

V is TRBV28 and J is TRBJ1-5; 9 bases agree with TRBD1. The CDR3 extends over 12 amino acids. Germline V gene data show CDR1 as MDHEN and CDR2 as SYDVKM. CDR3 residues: CGAEGQGQPQHF. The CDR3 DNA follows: TGTGGGGCTGAAGGACAGGGGCAGCCCCAGCATTTT. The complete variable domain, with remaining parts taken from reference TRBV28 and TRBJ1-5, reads DVKVTQSSRYLVKRTGEKVFLECVQDMDHENMFWYRQDPGLGLRLIYFSYDVKMKEKGDIPEGYSVSREKKERFSLILESASTNQTSMYLCGAEGQGQPQHFGDGTRLSIL.

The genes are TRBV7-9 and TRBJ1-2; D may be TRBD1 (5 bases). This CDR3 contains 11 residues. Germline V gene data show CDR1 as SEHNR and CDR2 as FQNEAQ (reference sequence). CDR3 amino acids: CRGEPNYGYTF. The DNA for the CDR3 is TGTCGGGGGGAACCTAACTATGGCTACACCTTC.

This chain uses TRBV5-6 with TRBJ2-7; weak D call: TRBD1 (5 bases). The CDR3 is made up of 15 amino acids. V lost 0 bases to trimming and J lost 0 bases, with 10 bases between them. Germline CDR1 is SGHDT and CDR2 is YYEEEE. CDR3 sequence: CASSLGPDNSYEQYF. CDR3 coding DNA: TGTGCCAGCAGCTTGGGCCCGGACAACTCCTACGAGCAGTACTTC.

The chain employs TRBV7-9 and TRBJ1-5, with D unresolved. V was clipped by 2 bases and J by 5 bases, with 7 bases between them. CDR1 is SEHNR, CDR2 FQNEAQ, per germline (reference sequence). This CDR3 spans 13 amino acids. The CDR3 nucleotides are TGTGCCAGCAGCTTATTCCAGGATCAGCCCCAGCATTTT. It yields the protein CASSLFQDQPQHF.

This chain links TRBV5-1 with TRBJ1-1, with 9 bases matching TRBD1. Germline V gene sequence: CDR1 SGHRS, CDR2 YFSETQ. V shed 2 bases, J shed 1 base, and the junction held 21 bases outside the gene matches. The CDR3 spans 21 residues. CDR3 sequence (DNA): TGCGCCAGCAGCTTAACGTCGTTCCGGGACAGGGTTCTAGTTTCGAACACTGAAGCTTTCTTT. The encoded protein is CASSLTSFRDRVLVSNTEAFF.

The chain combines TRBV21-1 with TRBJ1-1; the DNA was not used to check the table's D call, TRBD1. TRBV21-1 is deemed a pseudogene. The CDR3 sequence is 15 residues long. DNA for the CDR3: TGTGCCAGCAGCAAAGGCCCTGAACACATCCCTTGGGCTTTCTTT. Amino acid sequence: CASSKGPEHIPWAFF.